These 20 T cell receptor beta chains were sequenced from one sample in a study of cytomegalovirus exposure and HLA in healthy donors. PCR primers comprised 60 Vbeta and 13 Jbeta primers. Sequenced by immunoSEQ multiplex PCR; TCRdb stores in-frame clones only, minus some. This table holds about 88,000 clones, approximately 71% found once. Sequencing was performed on PBMCs. These receptors were collected from a man over 45 in good health and CMV-seronegative.

The CDR3 loop is CASSPGGQGADTQYF. CDR3 coding DNA: TGTGCCAGCAGCCCCGGGGGACAGGGTGCAGATACGCAGTATTTT. The chain employs TRBV5-4 and TRBJ2-3; 9 bases fit TRBD1. The CDR3 is made up of 15 amino acids. Unmatched junction bases numbered 7, after V lost 4 bases and J lost 4 bases. Germline assignment: CDR1 SGHNT and CDR2 YYREEE (reference sequence).

The chain links TRBV5-4 to TRBJ2-2; 7 bases align to TRBD2. Per germline, CDR1 SGHNT and CDR2 YYREEE (reference sequence). V shed 5 bases, J shed 0 bases, and the junction held 7 bases outside the gene matches. This CDR3 is built from 16 residues. The CDR3 coding sequence is TGTGCCAGCAGTTCTCCTAGCGGCACGAACACCGGGGAGCTGTTTTTT. Translating gives CASSSPSGTNTGELFF.

Only one count was recorded for this clone. The chain is built from TRBV28 and TRBJ1-2, with no clear D. The CDR3 totals 16 residues. V was cut by 1 base and J by 0 bases, with 12 bases left in between. Germline CDR1 is MDHEN and CDR2 is SYDVKM. CDR3 residues: CASSLSSPEANYGYTF. CDR3 sequence (DNA): TGTGCCAGCAGTTTATCGTCACCGGAGGCTAACTATGGCTACACCTTC.

This chain links TRBV7-9 with TRBJ1-1; TRBD1 might be the D (6 bases). This CDR3 has 14 amino acids. Trimming cost V 3 bases and J 7 bases, with 15 bases left between them. Per germline, CDR1 SEHNR and CDR2 FQNEAQ (reference sequence). CDR3 amino acids: CASSFGGAQFEAFF. The CDR3 bases are TGTGCCAGCAGCTTTGGGGGGGCCCAATTTGAAGCTTTCTTT. The full variable domain, with the rest looked up from reference TRBV7-9 and TRBJ1-1, is DTGVSQNPRHKITKRGQNVTFRCDPISEHNRLYWYRQTLGQGPEFLTYFQNEAQLEKSRLLSDRFSAERPKGSFSTLEIQRTEQGDSAMYLCASSFGGAQFEAFFGQGTRLTVV.

The chain uses TRBV4-2 and TRBJ1-4; no firm D call. This CDR3 spans 13 amino acids. The germline V gene encodes CDR1 LGHNA and CDR2 YNFKEQ. Trimming took off 1 base at V and 4 bases at J, with 4 bases between the two ends. In nucleotides, the CDR3 is TGTGCCAGCAGCCAAGGCGTTAATGAAAAACTGTTTTTT. Protein sequence: CASSQGVNEKLFF.

In the case of this clone: Lacking the conserved final phenylalanine or tryptophan, this CDR3 likely reflects a read error. This CDR3 is CAWRDRVAEQPQHV. The CDR3 region has the DNA TGTGCCTGGAGGGACAGGGTAGCGGAACAGCCCCAGCATGTT. The J gene is TRBJ1-5, the V gene TRBV30; 8 positions match TRBD1. Germline assignment: CDR1 GTSNPN and CDR2 SVGIG (reference sequence). After removal of 3 bases from V and 7 bases from J, the junction contained 8 bases not matched to a gene. CDR3 length equals 14 residues.

The chain joins TRBV19 to TRBJ1-1; TRBD1 is a possible D gene (6 bases). CDR3 length: 16 residues. Germline V gene lookup returns CDR1 LNHDA and CDR2 SQIVND (reference sequence). With 3 bases removed from V and 5 bases from J, the gap between germline ends came to 19 bases. The CDR3 DNA reads TGTGCCAGTAGTATTTCGAATTTGGCGGGGGCGACTGAAGCTTTCTTT. Translation: CASSISNLAGATEAFF.

The chain recombines TRBV5-1 with TRBJ1-2; unclear D gene. Trimming removed 1 base at V and 1 base at J, with 8 bases between. Germline values: CDR1 SGHRS, CDR2 YFSETQ. The CDR3 runs 14 residues. The CDR3 nucleotides read TGCGCCAGCAGCTTGATTGGAGATAACTATGGCTACACCTTC. Translated, it gives CASSLIGDNYGYTF.

The rearrangement uses TRBV5-1 and TRBJ2-5; 7 bases agree with TRBD2. Unmatched junction bases numbered 5, after V lost 4 bases and J lost 5 bases. Per germline, CDR1 SGHRS and CDR2 YFSETQ. CDR3 length equals 13 residues. The CDR3 nucleotides read TGCGCCAGCAGCCGATGGGGGGGGGAGACCCAGTACTTC. Translated: CASSRWGGETQYF.

The sample holds one count of this clone. The chain joins TRBV5-1 to TRBJ2-3, with 9 bases aligning to TRBD2. V lost 4 bases, J lost 1 base, and 7 bases stayed unmatched. CDR1 is SGHRS, CDR2 YFSETQ, per germline. There are 16 residues in the CDR3. In nucleotides, the CDR3 is TGCGCCAGCAGCCAGGGCCCTAGCGGGGGCACAGATACGCAGTATTTT. Encoded protein: CASSQGPSGGTDTQYF.

The chain carries TRBV7-2 and TRBJ2-7; 7 nucleotides align to TRBD2. CDR3 length: 13 residues. The V gene end was trimmed by 1 base and the J gene end by 4 bases; junction bases not matched to a gene: 1. Looked up from germline, CDR1 is SGHTA and CDR2 is FQGNSA. The CDR3 is CASSLVGGYEQYV. The CDR3 coding sequence is TGTGCCAGCAGCTTAGTCGGGGGGTACGAGCAGTACGTC.

The rearrangement uses TRBV7-9 and TRBJ2-7; D is unresolved. The CDR3 is 14 residues long. Germline CDR1 reads SEHNR; CDR2 reads FQNEAQ (reference sequence). V lost 5 bases to trimming and J lost 3 bases, with 14 bases between them. The CDR3 reads CASSPAEAFYEQYF. The DNA for the CDR3 is TGTGCCAGCAGCCCGGCCGAGGCCTTCTACGAGCAGTACTTC.

V gene TRBV7-8 combines with J gene TRBJ2-2; D may be TRBD2 (6 bases). Germline lookup yields CDR1 SGHVS and CDR2 FQNEAQ. The CDR3 has 14 amino acids. With 5 bases removed from V and 4 bases from J, the gap between germline ends came to 11 bases. CDR3 DNA: TGTGCCAGCAGCCGGGGGTGGATCACCGGGGAGCTGTTTTTT. As protein: CASSRGWITGELFF.

Concerning this clone itself: Compared with germline, one end of the junction differs, possibly owing to a read error. V gene TRBV29-1 combines with J gene TRBJ1-2; weak D call: TRBD1 (6 bases). The CDR3 runs to 13 residues. CDR1 and CDR2 (germline): SQVTM, ANQGSEA. For the CDR3, the DNA is TGCAGTGTTGGGGGCAGCCCGAACTATGGCTACACCTTC. The encoded protein is CSVGGSPNYGYTF.

V and J are TRBV10-3 and TRBJ1-1, with a weak D call TRBD1 (5 bases). Germline assignment: CDR1 ENHRY and CDR2 SYGVKD. Trimming cost V 6 bases and J 3 bases, with 17 bases left between them. This CDR3 has 15 residues. In DNA, the CDR3 is TGTGCCATCAGGAAGACTCAGGGAGGGGACACTGAAGCTTTCTTT. It is translated as CAIRKTQGGDTEAFF.

The chain uses TRBV19 and TRBJ1-4, with 7 nucleotides matching TRBD1. Germline assignment: CDR1 LNHDA and CDR2 SQIVND (reference sequence). The ends lost 5 bases at V and 10 bases at J; junction bases unmatched: 7. This CDR3 spans 13 amino acids. CDR3 bases: TGTGCCAGTAGTGTCACAGGGGCGGGAAAACTGTTTTTT. It specifies CASSVTGAGKLFF.

This sequence joins TRBV30 and TRBJ2-3; 9 nucleotides agree with TRBD2. V shed 1 base and J 4 bases; nucleotides not matched to a gene: 9. Germline V CDR1 and CDR2: GTSNPN, SVGIG (reference sequence). This CDR3 contains 16 residues. The CDR3 coding sequence is TGTGCCTGGAGTGGAATAGCGGGAGTCTCGTCAGATACGCAGTATTTT. It translates to CAWSGIAGVSSDTQYF.

The J gene is TRBJ1-6, the V gene TRBV19; D is undetermined. Germline lookup yields CDR1 LNHDA and CDR2 SQIVND (reference sequence). This CDR3 spans 14 amino acids. V lost 3 bases and J lost 10, with 13 bases in between. The CDR3 reads CASSIFSGSSPLHF. The CDR3 DNA is TGTGCCAGTAGTATTTTTTCGGGGAGCTCACCCCTCCACTTT.

J is TRBJ2-2 and V is TRBV10-3, with 10 positions matching TRBD2. Trimming took 6 bases from V and 7 from J; bases not matched to a gene: 8. Germline-derived CDR1 and CDR2 are ENHRY and SYGVKD. The CDR3 has 15 residues. The DNA for the CDR3 is TGTGCCATCAGCCTAGCGGGAGCGATCAACGGGGAGCTGTTTTTT. Its translation: CAISLAGAINGELFF.

The V and J genes are TRBV6-5 and TRBJ1-4; 8 bases line up with TRBD1. V gave up 6 bases and J gave up 6 bases; unmatched junction bases: 6. Looked up from germline, CDR1 is MNHEY and CDR2 is SVGAGI. The length of the CDR3 is 14 residues. The CDR3 coding sequence is TGTGCCAGCAGGGCCAGGGGGCATCATGAAAAACTGTTTTTT. Its translation is CASRARGHHEKLFF.